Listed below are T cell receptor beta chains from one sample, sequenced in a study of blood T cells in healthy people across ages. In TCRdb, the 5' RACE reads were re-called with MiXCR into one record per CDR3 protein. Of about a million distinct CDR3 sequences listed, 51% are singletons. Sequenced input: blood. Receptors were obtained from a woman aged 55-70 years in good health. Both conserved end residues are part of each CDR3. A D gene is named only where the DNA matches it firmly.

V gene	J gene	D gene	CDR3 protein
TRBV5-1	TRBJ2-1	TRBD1	CASSLGGRTLGQGARNEQFF
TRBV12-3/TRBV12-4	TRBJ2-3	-	CASSVIGSPTDTQYF
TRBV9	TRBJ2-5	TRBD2	CASSVDLAGAEQYF
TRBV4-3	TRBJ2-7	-	CASSQEGLGYEQYF
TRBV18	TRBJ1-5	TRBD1	CASSPSGQGIQPQHF
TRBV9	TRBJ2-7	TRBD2	CASSVGASGTYEQYF
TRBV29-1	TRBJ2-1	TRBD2	CSVDPSGSGYEQFF
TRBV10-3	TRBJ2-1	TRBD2	CAISERFGLAGPSGEQFF
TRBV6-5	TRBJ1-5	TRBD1	CASRPGTAGNQPQHF
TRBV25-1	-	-	CASSVPGTAYEQYF
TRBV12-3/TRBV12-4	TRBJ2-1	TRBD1	CASTRDRGNEQFF
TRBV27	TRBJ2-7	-	CASKTGGGVSYEQYF
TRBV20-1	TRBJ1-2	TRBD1	CSARRTGLANYGYTF
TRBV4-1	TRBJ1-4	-	CASSQTLGEKLFF
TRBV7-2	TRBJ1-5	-	CASSQGRRGNQPQHF
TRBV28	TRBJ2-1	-	CASSLRGGTYNEQFF
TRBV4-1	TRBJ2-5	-	CASSQGMYETQYF
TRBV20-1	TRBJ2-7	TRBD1	CSARKDRAPYEQYF
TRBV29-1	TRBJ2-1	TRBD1	CSVVRTGPNEQFF
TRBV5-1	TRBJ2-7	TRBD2	CASSTLSGGDYEQYF
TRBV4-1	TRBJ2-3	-	CASSQVLNTQYF
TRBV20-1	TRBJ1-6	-	CSATDTRDSPLHF
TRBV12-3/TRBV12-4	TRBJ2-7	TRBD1	CASCTGTGRLCKYEQYF
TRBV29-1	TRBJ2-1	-	CSVFSDSGTPQFF
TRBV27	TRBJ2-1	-	CASSLVPYSYNEQFF
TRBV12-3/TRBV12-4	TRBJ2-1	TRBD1	CASSATGLGYNEQFF
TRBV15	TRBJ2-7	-	CATSRVAGGSYEQYF
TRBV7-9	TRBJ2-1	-	CASSLVGLASYNEQFF
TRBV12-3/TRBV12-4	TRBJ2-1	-	CAGSPPGTHSYNEQFF
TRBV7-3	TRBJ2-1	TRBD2	CASSPSSAGDNEQFF
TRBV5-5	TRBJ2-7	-	CASSIGPDYEQYF
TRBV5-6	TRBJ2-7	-	CASSLSALRGQYF
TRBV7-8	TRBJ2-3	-	CASSLGVRTDTQYF
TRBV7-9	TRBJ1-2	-	CASSLADRANYGYTF
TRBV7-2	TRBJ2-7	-	CASSLLGQYEQYF
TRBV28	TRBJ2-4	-	CASRSSRSLGKNIQYF
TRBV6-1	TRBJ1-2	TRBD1	CASSTWTGRLGDYGYTF
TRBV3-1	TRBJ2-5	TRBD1	CASSQGQVRLETQYF
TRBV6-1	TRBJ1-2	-	CASRPAGVGGYTF
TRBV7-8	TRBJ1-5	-	CASSLDGGLNQPQHF
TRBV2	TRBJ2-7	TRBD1	CASNPLPGTGGGSSSYEQYF
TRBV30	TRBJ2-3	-	CAWSPVGGQDTDTQYF
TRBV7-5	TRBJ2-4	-	CISVSEATVHTTYEQYF
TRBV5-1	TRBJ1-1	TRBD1	CASSRGQTNTEAFF
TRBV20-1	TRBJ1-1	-	CSAAGGAKAFF
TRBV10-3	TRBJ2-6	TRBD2	CAISEMLAGASGANVLTF
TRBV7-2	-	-	CASSLTDSPGEQYF
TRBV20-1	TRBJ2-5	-	CSAPKGGTTQETQYF
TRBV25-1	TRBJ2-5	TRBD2	CASSEWVWGGETQYF
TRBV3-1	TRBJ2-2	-	CASSPRAGELFF